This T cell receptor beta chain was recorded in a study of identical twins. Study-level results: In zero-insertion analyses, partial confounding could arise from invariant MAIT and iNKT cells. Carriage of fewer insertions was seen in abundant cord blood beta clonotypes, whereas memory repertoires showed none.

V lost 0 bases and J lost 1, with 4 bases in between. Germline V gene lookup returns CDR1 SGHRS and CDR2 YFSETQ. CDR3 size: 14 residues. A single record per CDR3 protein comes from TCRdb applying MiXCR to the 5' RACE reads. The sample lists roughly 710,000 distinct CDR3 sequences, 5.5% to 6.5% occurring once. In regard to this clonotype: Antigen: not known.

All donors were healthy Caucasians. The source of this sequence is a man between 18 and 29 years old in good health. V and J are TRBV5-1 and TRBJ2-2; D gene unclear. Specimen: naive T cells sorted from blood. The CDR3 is CASSLEWNTGELFF. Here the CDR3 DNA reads TGCGCCAGCAGCTTGGAATGGAACACCGGGGAGCTGTTTTTT.